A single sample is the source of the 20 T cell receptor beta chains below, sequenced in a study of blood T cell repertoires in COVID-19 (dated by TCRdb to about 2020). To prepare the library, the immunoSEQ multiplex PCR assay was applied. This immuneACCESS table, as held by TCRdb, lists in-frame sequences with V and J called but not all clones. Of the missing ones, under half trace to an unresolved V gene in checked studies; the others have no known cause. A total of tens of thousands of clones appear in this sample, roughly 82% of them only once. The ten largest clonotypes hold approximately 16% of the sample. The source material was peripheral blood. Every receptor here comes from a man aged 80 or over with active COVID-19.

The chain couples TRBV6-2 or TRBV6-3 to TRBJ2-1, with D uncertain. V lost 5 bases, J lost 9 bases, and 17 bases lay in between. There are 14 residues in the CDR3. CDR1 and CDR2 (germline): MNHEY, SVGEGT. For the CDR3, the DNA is TGTGCCAGCAGTCACGGGTCTCTTCCACCTGAGCAGTTCTTC. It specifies CASSHGSLPPEQFF.

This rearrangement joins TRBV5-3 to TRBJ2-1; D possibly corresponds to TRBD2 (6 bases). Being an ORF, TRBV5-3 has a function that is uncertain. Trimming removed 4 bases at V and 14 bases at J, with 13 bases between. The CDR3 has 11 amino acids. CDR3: CARSPTGVEFF. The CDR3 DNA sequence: TGTGCCAGAAGCCCCACGGGAGTGGAGTTCTTC.

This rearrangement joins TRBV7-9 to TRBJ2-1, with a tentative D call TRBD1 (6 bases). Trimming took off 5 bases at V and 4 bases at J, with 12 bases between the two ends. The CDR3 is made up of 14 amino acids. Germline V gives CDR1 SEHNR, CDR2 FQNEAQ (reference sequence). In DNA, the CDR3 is TGTGCCAGCAGCAGGGGGACATCTTACAATGAGCAGTTCTTC. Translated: CASSRGTSYNEQFF. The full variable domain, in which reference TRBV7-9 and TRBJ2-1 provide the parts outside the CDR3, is DTGVSQNPRHKITKRGQNVTFRCDPISEHNRLYWYRQTLGQGPEFLTYFQNEAQLEKSRLLSDRFSAERPKGSFSTLEIQRTEQGDSAMYLCASSRGTSYNEQFFGPGTRLTVL.

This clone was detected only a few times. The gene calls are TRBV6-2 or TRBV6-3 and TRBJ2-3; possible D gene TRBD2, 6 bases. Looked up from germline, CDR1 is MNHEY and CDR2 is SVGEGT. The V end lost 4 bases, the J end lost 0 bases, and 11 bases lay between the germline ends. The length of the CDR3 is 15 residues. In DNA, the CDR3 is TGTGCCAGCAGTTCAAGCGGGCTCAGCACAGATACGCAGTATTTT. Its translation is CASSSSGLSTDTQYF.

The CDR3 region is CASRLAGGPGTDTQYF. In nucleotides, the CDR3 is TGTGCCAGCAGGCTAGCGGGGGGGCCTGGCACAGATACGCAGTATTTT. The chain is built from TRBV2 and TRBJ2-3; 12 bases are shared with TRBD2. The CDR3 has 16 residues. The V gene end was trimmed by 6 bases and the J gene end by 1 base; junction bases not matched to a gene: 5. From germline, CDR1 is SNHLY and CDR2 FYNNEI.

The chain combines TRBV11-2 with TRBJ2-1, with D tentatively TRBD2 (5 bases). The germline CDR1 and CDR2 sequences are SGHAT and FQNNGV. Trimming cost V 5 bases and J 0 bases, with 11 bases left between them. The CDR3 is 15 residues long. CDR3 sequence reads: CASSKGLGSYNEQFF. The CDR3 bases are TGTGCCAGCAGCAAAGGACTGGGCTCCTACAATGAGCAGTTCTTC.

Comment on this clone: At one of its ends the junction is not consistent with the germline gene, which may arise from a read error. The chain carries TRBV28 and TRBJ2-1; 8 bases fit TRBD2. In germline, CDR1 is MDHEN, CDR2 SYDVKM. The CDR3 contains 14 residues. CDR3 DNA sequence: TGTGCCAGCACCACTAGCGGTTCCTACAATGAGCGGTTCTTC. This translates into CASTTSGSYNERFF. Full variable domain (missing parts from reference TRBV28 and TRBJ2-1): DVKVTQSSRYLVKRTGEKVFLECVQDMDHENMFWYRQDPGLGLRLIYFSYDVKMKEKGDIPEGYSVSREKKERFSLILESASTNQTSMYLCASTTSGSYNERFFGPGTRLTVL.

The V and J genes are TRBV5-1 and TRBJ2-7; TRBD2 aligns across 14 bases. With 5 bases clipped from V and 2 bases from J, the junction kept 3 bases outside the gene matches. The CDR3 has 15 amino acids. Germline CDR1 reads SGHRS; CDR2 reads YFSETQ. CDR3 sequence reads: CASRATSGRAYEQYF. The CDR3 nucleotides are TGCGCCAGCAGGGCGACTAGCGGGAGGGCCTACGAGCAGTACTTC.

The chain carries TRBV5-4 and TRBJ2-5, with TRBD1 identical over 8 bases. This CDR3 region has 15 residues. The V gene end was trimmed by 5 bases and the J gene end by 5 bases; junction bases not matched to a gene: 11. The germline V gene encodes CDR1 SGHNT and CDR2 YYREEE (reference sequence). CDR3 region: CASSKSQGAGETQYF. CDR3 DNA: TGTGCCAGCAGTAAGTCCCAGGGGGCCGGTGAGACCCAGTACTTC.

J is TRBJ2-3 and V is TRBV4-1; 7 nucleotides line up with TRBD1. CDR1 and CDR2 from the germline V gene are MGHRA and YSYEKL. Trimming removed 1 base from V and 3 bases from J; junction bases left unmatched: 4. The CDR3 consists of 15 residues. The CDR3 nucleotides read TGCGCCAGCAGCCAAGGACAGGGAGAGACAGATACGCAGTATTTT. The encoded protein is CASSQGQGETDTQYF.

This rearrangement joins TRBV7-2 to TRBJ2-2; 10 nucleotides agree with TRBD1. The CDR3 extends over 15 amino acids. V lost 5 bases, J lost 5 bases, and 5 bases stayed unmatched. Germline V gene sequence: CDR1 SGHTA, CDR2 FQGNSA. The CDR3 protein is CASSRDRGGTGELFF. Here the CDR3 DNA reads TGTGCCAGCAGCCGGGACAGGGGCGGTACCGGGGAGCTGTTTTTT.

The CDR3 here is CAISDGWEDGRAQYF. In DNA form, the CDR3 reads TGTGCCATCAGTGATGGGTGGGAGGACGGAAGGGCCCAGTACTTC. The chain couples TRBV10-3 to TRBJ2-5, with a weak D call TRBD2 (6 bases). Trimming shortened V by 3 bases and J by 9 bases, and 20 bases separated the two germline ends. Germline CDR1 and CDR2: ENHRY and SYGVKD. This CDR3 is 15 amino acids long.

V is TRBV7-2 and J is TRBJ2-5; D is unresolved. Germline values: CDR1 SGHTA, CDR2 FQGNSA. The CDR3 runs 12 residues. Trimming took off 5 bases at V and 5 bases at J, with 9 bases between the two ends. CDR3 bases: TGTGCCAGCAGCACATCCTGGGAGACCCAGTACTTC. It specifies CASSTSWETQYF.

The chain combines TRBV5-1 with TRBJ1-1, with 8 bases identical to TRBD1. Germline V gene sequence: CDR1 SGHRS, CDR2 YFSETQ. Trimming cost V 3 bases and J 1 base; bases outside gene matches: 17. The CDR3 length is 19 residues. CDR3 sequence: CASSSVAQTSGGRNTEAFF. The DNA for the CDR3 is TGCGCCAGCAGCTCGGTGGCCCAGACCTCAGGGGGCCGGAACACTGAAGCTTTCTTT.

The CDR3 sequence is CASSLSRQGNQPQHF. The DNA for the CDR3 is TGTGCCAGCAGTTTATCCCGGCAGGGCAATCAGCCCCAGCATTTT. The rearrangement uses TRBV28 and TRBJ1-5; D ambiguous. CDR3 length equals 15 residues. Deletions cut 1 base from V and 2 bases from J, with 9 bases between. Germline V gene lookup returns CDR1 MDHEN and CDR2 SYDVKM.

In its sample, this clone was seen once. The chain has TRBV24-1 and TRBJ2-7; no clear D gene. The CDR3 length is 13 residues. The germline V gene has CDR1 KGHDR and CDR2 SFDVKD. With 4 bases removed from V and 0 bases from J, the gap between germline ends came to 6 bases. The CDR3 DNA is TGTGCCACCAGTGACCCCGTCTCCTACGAGCAGTACTTC. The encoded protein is CATSDPVSYEQYF.

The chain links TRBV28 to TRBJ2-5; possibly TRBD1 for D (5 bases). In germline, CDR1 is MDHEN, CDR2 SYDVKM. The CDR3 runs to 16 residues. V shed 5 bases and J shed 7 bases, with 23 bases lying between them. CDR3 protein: CASSRIQGSGLGTQYF. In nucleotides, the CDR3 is TGTGCCAGCAGTCGAATCCAGGGTTCTGGGTTAGGGACCCAGTACTTC.

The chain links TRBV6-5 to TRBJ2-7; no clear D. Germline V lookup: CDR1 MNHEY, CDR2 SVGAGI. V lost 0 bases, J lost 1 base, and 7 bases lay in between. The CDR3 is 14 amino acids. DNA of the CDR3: TGTGCCAGCAGTTACTCGGAGTCATCCTACGAGCAGTACTTC. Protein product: CASSYSESSYEQYF.

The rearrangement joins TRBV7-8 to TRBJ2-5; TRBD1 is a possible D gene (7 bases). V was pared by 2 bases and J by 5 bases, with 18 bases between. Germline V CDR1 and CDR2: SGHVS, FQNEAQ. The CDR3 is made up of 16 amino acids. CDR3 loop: CASSLRAGGGAETQYF. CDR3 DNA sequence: TGTGCCAGCAGCTTAAGGGCCGGAGGGGGCGCCGAGACCCAGTACTTC.

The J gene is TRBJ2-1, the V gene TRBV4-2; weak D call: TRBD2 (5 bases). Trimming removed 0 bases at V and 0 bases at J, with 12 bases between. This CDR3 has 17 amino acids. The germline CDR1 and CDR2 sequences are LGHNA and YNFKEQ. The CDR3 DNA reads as TGTGCCAGCAGCCAAGAAGTAAGCGGTGGCTCCTACAATGAGCAGTTCTTC. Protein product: CASSQEVSGGSYNEQFF.